The sequence of this T cell receptor beta chain was determined in a study of early T cells in non-severe SARS-CoV-2 infection. Study at large: Sequencing used unsorted whole-blood bulk RNA, so chains lack pairing.

Each single cDNA molecule received a unique molecular identifier. MiXCR, applied by TCRdb to the 5' RACE reads, yields one record per CDR3 protein. The profile shows approximately 77,000 distinct CDR3 sequences, about an eighth of them singletons. Germline loops: CDR1 SGHRS, CDR2 YFSETQ. The CDR3 is 17 residues long. V lost 4 bases and J 4 bases, leaving 18 bases between the germline ends. On this clonotype: As yet, its antigen is unknown.

Study observations and caveats: Matching with VDJdb favored anti-spike CD8 responses (missing private and CD4 specificities).

This clonotype was sampled from an adult who was a healthcare worker with PCR-confirmed SARS-CoV-2 infection or an uninfected control (not recorded which). Specimen: whole blood. The genes are TRBV5-1 and TRBJ2-6; a possible D gene is TRBD1 (6 bases). CDR3 protein: CASSPSTQGSGANVLTF. The CDR3 DNA reads TGCGCCAGCAGCCCTAGCACACAGGGATCGGGGGCCAACGTCCTGACTTTC.